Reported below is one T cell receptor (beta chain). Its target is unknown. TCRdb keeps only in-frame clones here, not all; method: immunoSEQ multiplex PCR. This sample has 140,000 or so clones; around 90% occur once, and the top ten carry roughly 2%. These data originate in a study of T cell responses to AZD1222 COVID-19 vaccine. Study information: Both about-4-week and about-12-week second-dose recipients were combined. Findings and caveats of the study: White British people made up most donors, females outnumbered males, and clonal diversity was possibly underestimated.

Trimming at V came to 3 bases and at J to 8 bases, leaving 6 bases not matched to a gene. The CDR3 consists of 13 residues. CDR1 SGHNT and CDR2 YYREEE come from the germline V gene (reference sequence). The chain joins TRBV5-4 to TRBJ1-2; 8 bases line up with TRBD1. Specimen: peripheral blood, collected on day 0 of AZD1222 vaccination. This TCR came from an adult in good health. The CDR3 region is CASSSDRGDGYTF. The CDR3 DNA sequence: TGTGCCAGCAGCTCAGACAGGGGTGACGGCTACACCTTC.